The entry below describes one T cell receptor (beta chain). The antigen is undetermined. Primers: 60 Vbeta forward and 13 Jbeta reverse. Repertoires were generated with immunoSEQ multiplex PCR, while TCRdb's copy carries only in-frame clones and drops some. Altogether fewer than 250,000 clones are present, over 80% being singletons, with the ten largest covering 1.3%. The data were taken from a study of cytomegalovirus exposure and HLA in healthy donors. Study at large: When fewer than 500 donors were genotyped, roughly 82% of them were found to fall in the Caucasian-associated ancestry cluster. Study observations and caveats: In vitro experiments confirmed that a few CMV-associated chains were specific for CMV antigens. A later analysis reportedly found that, within productive TCRs, an Asian-associated ancestry cluster had fewer N-insertions than the mean observed across the roughly 700 donors.

V was pared by 4 bases and J by 7 bases, with 10 bases of the junction left unmatched. CDR3 length: 15 residues. Germline lookup yields CDR1 SEHNR and CDR2 FQNEAQ (reference sequence). Sequencing was carried out using PBMCs. This chain uses TRBV7-9 with TRBJ2-1; 7 positions agree with TRBD2. The TCR sequence derives from a man in his thirties or forties in good health and CMV-seronegative. The CDR3 region is CASSSPGLSRNEQFF. DNA for the CDR3: TGTGCCAGCAGCTCACCGGGACTAAGTCGTAATGAGCAGTTCTTC.